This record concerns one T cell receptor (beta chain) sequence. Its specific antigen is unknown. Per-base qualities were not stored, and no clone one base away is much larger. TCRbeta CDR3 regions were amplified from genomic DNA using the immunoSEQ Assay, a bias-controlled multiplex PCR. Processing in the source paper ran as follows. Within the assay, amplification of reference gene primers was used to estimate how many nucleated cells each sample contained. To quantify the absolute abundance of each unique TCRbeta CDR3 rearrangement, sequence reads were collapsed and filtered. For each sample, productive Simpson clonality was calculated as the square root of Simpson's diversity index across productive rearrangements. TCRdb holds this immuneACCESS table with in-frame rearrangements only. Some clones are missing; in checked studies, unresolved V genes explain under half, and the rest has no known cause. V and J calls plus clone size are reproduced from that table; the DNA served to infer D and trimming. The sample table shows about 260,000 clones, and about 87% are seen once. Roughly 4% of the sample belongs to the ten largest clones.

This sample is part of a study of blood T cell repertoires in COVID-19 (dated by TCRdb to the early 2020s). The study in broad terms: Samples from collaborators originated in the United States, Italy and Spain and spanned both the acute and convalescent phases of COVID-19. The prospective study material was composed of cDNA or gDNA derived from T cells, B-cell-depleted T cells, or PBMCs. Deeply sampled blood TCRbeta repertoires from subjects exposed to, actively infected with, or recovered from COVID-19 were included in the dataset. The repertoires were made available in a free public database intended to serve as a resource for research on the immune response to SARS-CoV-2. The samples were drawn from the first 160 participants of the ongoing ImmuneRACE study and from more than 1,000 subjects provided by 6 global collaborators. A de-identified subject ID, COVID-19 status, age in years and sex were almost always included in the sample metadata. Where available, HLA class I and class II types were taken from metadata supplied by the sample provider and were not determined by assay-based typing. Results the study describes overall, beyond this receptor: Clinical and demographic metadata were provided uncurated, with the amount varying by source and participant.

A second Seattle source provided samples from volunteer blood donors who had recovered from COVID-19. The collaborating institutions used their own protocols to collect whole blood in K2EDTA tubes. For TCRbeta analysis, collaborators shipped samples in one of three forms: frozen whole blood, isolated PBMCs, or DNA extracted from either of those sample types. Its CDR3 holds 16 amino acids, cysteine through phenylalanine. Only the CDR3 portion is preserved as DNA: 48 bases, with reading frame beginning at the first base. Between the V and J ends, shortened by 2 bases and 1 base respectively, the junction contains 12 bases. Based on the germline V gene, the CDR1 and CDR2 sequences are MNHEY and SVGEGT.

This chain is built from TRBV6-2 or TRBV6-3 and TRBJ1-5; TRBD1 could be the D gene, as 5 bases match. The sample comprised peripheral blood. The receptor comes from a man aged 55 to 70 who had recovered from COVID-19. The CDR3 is CASSYGGLKSNQPQHF. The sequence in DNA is TGTGCCAGCAGTTACGGGGGACTCAAAAGCAATCAGCCCCAGCATTTT.